The clone carrying this TCR beta chain appeared many times. The target antigen is unknown. These data come from a study of metastatic and nonmetastatic thyroid tumors. Across the study: Repertoires were compared across blood and tumor or nodule tissue from malignant and benign thyroid patients.

Every patient underwent thyroid surgery untreated. Deletions cut 5 bases from V and 2 bases from J, with 12 bases between. CDR1 is MNHEY and CDR2 is SMNVEV in the germline V gene (reference sequence). This CDR3 is 14 amino acids long. The study, taken as a whole, reports: The reported finding was significantly higher TCR beta diversity in malignant thyroid tumors relative to benign nodules, in blood and tumor.

As processed by the authors: A classifier of distant metastasis in papillary thyroid cancer was built from CDR3 differences (across clinicopathological groups). TCRdb re-clonotyped the PCR reads through MiXCR. The V and J calls here are based on TCRdb, not the publication. The sample lists tens of thousands of clones; 25% to 35% were seen once. The specimen sequenced was blood. The rearrangement links TRBV27 to TRBJ2-5, with a possible D match to TRBD1 (5 bases). This TCR was sampled from a female donor with papillary thyroid cancer or a benign thyroid nodule (not recorded which). Some clones in this sample may be carry-over from other donors' samples. The CDR3 bases are TGTGCCAGCAGTACGCAGGGTCGTCAAGAGACCCAGTACTTC. The encoded protein is CASSTQGRQETQYF.